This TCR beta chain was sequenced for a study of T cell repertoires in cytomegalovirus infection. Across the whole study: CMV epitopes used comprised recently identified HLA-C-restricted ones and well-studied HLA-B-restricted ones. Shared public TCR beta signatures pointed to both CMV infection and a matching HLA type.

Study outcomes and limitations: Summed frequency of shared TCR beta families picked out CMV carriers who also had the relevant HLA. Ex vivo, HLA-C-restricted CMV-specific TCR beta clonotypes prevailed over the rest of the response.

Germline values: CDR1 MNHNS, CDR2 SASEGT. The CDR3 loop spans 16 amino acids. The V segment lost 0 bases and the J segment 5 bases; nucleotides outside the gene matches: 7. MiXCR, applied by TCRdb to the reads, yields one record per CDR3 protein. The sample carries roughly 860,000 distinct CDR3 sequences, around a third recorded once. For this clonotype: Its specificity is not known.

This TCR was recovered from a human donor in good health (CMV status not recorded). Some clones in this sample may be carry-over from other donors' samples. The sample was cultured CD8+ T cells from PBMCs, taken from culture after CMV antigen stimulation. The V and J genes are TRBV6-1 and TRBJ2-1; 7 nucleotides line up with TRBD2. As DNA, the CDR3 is TGTGCCAGCAGTGAAGCCGGGGGGACTCTGAACAATGAGCAGTTCTTC. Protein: CASSEAGGTLNNEQFF.